This TCR beta chain was obtained from a study of blood T cells in healthy people across ages. Study results and limitations: Long-lived donors had more naive CD4+ cells and higher diversity than aged donors. A strong correlation was seen between TCR beta diversity and naive T cell percentage. Lack of knowledge of donor CMV status possibly confounded expanded clonotype changes.

A second PCR of about 7 to 12 cycles used a sample-barcoded 5' primer and a J-beta primer mix. The study obtained at least 2.5 million CDR3-containing paired-end reads from every sample. TCRdb itself ran the 5' RACE reads through MiXCR, one entry per CDR3 protein. The data hold 1.5 million to 2 million distinct CDR3 sequences, with about 31% observed a single time. CDR1 is DFQATT and CDR2 is SNEGSKA in the germline V gene (reference sequence). The CDR3 spans 15 residues. This clonotype was seen a few times. Its antigen is still unknown. The sample taken for sequencing was blood. This receptor was taken from a woman in her twenties or thirties in good health. The chain uses TRBV20-1 and TRBJ2-4; 12 nucleotides align to TRBD2. The J call may be mistaken, given a closer DNA end match to TRBJ2-7. The chain's CDR3 is CSAIPRTSGIYEQYF. The CDR3, as DNA: TGCAGTGCTATCCCTAGGACTAGCGGGATTTACGAGCAGTACTTC.